These T cell receptor beta chains were read from a single sample in a study of shared clonotypes between healthy human individuals. The protocol was immunoSEQ multiplex PCR, while the TCRdb copy is restricted to in-frame clones and leaves out a portion. Among some 740,000 clones, around 92% were seen once, and the ten largest hold nearly 25%. Sequenced input: naive CD8+ T cells sorted from blood. The source is a man aged 25-40 years in good health. The CDR3 runs from the conserved cysteine through the conserved F or W. D genes are given only for firm matches. The size of a clone is reported for some rows only, either as once, few or many, or as a class for expanded clones.

v_call	clone_size	j_call	d_call	cdr3_nt	cdr3_aa
TRBV6-5	-	TRBJ1-1	TRBD1	TGTGCCAGCAGTTACTCTCTGGGACAGGCCCCCACTGAAGCTTTCTTT	CASSYSLGQAPTEAFF
TRBV27	-	TRBJ2-5	TRBD1	TGTGCCAGCAGTTTTTTACCGGACAGGGGAGAGACCCAGTACTTC	CASSFLPDRGETQYF
TRBV11-2	-	TRBJ2-3	-	TGTGCCAGCAGCGCCACGGTAGTAGGGGGTACAGATACGCAGTATTTT	CASSATVVGGTDTQYF
TRBV5-8	-	TRBJ1-1	-	TGTGCCAGCAGCCCTAAATACCCCAGGGATACTGAAGCTTTCTTT	CASSPKYPRDTEAFF
TRBV4-3	-	TRBJ2-3	TRBD2	TGCGCCAGCAGCCAAGATAGGGTCGGACTAGTAGGCACAGATACGCAGTATTTT	CASSQDRVGLVGTDTQYF
TRBV27	-	TRBJ2-7	TRBD2	TGTGCCAGCAGTTTATCCACTAGCGGGTTTCGTGAGCAGTACTTC	CASSLSTSGFREQYF
TRBV13	-	TRBJ1-1	-	TGTGCCAGCAGCTTATTAGGAACGAGCCCTGAAGCTTTCTTT	CASSLLGTSPEAFF
TRBV10-1	-	TRBJ2-5	-	TGCGCCAGCAGTGTCCAAGAGACCCAGTACTTC	CASSVQETQYF
TRBV27	-	TRBJ2-5	-	TGTGCCAGCAGTTTTGGGATAGCCACAGAGACCCAGTACTTC	CASSFGIATETQYF
TRBV7-6	-	TRBJ1-2	-	TGTGCCAGCAGCCCAGAGGTGGGTTATGGCTACACCTTC	CASSPEVGYGYTF
TRBV11-2	-	TRBJ2-6	-	TGTGCCAGCAGCTTCGGACGTAACTCTGGGGCCAACGTCCTGACTTTC	CASSFGRNSGANVLTF
TRBV27	-	TRBJ1-2	-	TGTGCCAGCAGTTCCCGGTCGTTGGGACATTACTATGGCTACACCTTC	CASSSRSLGHYYGYTF
TRBV7-9	-	TRBJ2-7	-	TGTGCCAGCAGCTTAGCGGGGCCCGACGAGCAGTACTTC	CASSLAGPDEQYF
TRBV4-1	-	TRBJ2-3	TRBD2	TGCGCCAGCAGCCAAGACCCCCCTAGCGGGGGCACAGATACGCAGTATTTT	CASSQDPPSGGTDTQYF
TRBV12-2	-	TRBJ1-5	-	TGTGCAAGTCGCCTGACAGGGCTGGATCAGCCCCAGCATTTT	CASRLTGLDQPQHF
TRBV7-8	-	TRBJ1-5	-	TGTGCCAGCAGCCCAAAACCCCTAGGGCCCCAGCCCCAGCATTTT	CASSPKPLGPQPQHF
TRBV9	-	TRBJ2-1	-	TGTGCCAGCAGCGTTATTCGGGTTGCGTACAATGAGCAGTTCTTC	CASSVIRVAYNEQFF
TRBV9	once	TRBJ2-1	-	TGTGCCAGCAGCGCCACCCACGTTAGGAGCTCCTACAATGAGCAGTTCTTC	CASSATHVRSSYNEQFF
TRBV7-3	-	TRBJ2-1	TRBD2	TGTGCCAGCAGCTTAGCGGGGGATACCTACAATGAGCAGTTCTTC	CASSLAGDTYNEQFF
TRBV7-6	-	TRBJ2-7	-	TGTGCCAGCAGCTTATACGCTAGCGAGGTAATCGAGCAGTACTTC	CASSLYASEVIEQYF
TRBV4-1	-	TRBJ2-1	-	TGCGCCAGCAGAGGGGAGACCTCCTACAATGAGCAGTTCTTC	CASRGETSYNEQFF
TRBV4-1	-	TRBJ2-7	-	TGCGCCAGCAGCCTCGGGTACAGGGCCGAGCAGTACTTC	CASSLGYRAEQYF
TRBV11-1	-	TRBJ2-6	TRBD2	TGTGCCAGCAGCTTAGAATTGGCGGGAGTAATTTCTGGGGCCAACGTCCTGACTTTC	CASSLELAGVISGANVLTF
TRBV7-3	-	TRBJ2-1	-	TGTGCCAGCAGCTTTAAGACTGATTACAATGAGCAGTTCTTC	CASSFKTDYNEQFF
TRBV7-2	once	TRBJ1-4	-	TGTGCCAGCAGCTTGAACCGGGCCTCGGGGGAAAAACTGTTTTTT	CASSLNRASGEKLFF
TRBV5-4	once	TRBJ2-3	-	TGTGCCAGCAGGTCGGAGAGGACAGATACGCAGTATTTT	CASRSERTDTQYF
TRBV4-1	-	TRBJ2-1	TRBD2	TGCGCCAGCAGCCTCGGACTAGCGGGAGGCAATGAGCAGTTCTTC	CASSLGLAGGNEQFF
TRBV5-1	once	TRBJ2-1	-	TGCGCCAGCAGCCCCCCTCCAACTTACAATGAGCAGTTCTTC	CASSPPPTYNEQFF
TRBV9	-	TRBJ2-1	TRBD2	TGTGCCAGCAGCGCGAGGGGGACTAGTCAGTACAATGAGCAGTTCTTC	CASSARGTSQYNEQFF
TRBV29-1	-	TRBJ2-7	-	TGCAGCGTTGGGCAGCCCTACGAGCAGTACTTC	CSVGQPYEQYF
TRBV28	-	TRBJ2-3	TRBD2	TGTGCCAGCAGTTCCCCGGGACTAGCGGGAGTTAAAGATACGCAGTATTTT	CASSSPGLAGVKDTQYF
TRBV5-5	-	TRBJ2-7	-	TGTGCCAGCAGCTTCATGGGTGTCGACGAGCAGTACTTC	CASSFMGVDEQYF
TRBV7-6	-	TRBJ2-1	-	TGTGCCAGCAGCTTGCGCGTCCGGGACTTAAACTACAATGAGCAGTTCTTC	CASSLRVRDLNYNEQFF
TRBV5-6	-	TRBJ2-3	-	TGTGCCAGCAGCTTGGTCCAGGGCACTTTGGCAGATACGCAGTATTTT	CASSLVQGTLADTQYF
TRBV4-1	-	TRBJ2-7	-	TGCGCCAGCAGCCCCCCATACCCCCCGTACGAGCAGTACTTC	CASSPPYPPYEQYF
TRBV5-1	once	TRBJ2-2	-	TGCGCCAGCAGCCAATCGACGGGAAACACCGGGGAGCTGTTTTTT	CASSQSTGNTGELFF
TRBV18	-	TRBJ2-7	TRBD2	TGTGCCAGCTCACCAGCGGGGACTAGCGGGCCCTACGAGCAGTACTTC	CASSPAGTSGPYEQYF
TRBV30	-	TRBJ2-5	-	TGTGCCTGGAGTGTATTGGGGGTAGCACAAGAGACCCAGTACTTC	CAWSVLGVAQETQYF
TRBV14	-	TRBJ2-3	TRBD2	TGTGCCAGCAGCCAAACGGGACTAGCGTCGTTCACAGATACGCAGTATTTT	CASSQTGLASFTDTQYF
TRBV27	-	TRBJ1-4	-	TGTGCCAGCAGTCTCCAAACAGGGCTAAGGGAAAAACTGTTTTTT	CASSLQTGLREKLFF
TRBV7-9	-	TRBJ2-2	-	TGTGCCAGCAGCTTCCCCGGCGGGGAGCTGTTTTTT	CASSFPGGELFF
TRBV11-2	-	TRBJ2-7	TRBD1	TGTGCCAGCAGCCACGAGACAGGGCCCGAGCAGTACTTC	CASSHETGPEQYF
TRBV19	-	TRBJ2-1	TRBD2	TGTGCCAGTAACCAAGCGGGAGGCTACTACAATGAGCAGTTCTTC	CASNQAGGYYNEQFF
TRBV7-8	once	TRBJ2-1	-	TGTGCCAGCAGCTTAGGGGGGGTGGGCAATGAGCAGTTCTTC	CASSLGGVGNEQFF